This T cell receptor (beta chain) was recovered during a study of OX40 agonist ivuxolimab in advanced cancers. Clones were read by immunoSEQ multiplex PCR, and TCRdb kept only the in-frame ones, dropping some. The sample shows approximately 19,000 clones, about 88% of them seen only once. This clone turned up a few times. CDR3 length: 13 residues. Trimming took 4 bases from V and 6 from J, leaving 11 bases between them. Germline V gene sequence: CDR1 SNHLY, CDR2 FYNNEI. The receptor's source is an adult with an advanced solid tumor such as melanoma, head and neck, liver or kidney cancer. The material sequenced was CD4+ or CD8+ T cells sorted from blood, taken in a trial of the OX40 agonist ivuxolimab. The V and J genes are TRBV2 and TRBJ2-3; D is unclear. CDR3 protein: CASSAYKKDTQYF. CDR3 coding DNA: TGTGCCAGCAGTGCTTACAAAAAGGATACGCAGTATTTT. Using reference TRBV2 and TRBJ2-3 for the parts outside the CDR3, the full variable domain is EPEVTQTPSHQVTQMGQEVILRCVPISNHLYFYWYRQILGQKVEFLVSFYNNEISEKSEIFDDQFSVERPDGSNFTLKIRSTKLEDSAMYFCASSAYKKDTQYFGPGTRLTVL.